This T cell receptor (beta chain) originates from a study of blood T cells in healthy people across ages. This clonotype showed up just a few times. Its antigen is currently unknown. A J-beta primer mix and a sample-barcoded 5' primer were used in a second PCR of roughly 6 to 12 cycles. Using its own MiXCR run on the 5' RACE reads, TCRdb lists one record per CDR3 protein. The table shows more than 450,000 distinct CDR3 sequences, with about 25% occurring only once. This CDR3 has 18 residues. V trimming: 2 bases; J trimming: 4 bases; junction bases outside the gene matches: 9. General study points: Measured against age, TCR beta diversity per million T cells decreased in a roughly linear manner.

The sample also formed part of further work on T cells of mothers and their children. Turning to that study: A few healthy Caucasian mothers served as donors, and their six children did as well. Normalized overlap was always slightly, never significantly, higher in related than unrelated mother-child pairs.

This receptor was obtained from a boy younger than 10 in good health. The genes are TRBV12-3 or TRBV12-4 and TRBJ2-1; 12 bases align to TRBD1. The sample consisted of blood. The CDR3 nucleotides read TGTGCCAGCAGTTTAAAGGGGACAGGGGGCATACTATACAATGAGCAGTTCTTC. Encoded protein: CASSLKGTGGILYNEQFF.